This T cell receptor beta chain was captured by sequencing in a study of shared clonotypes between healthy human individuals (dated by TCRdb to the early 2020s). About the investigation overall: The cohort comprised two women and three men aged 18 to 49 years. Libraries were prepared and TCR repertoires were sequenced by different laboratories using diverse techniques, in order to increase sequencing depth and limit assay-specific biases. For each donor, CD4 naive and CD4 memory were each run on three plates, CD8 naive on two plates, and CD8 memory on one plate. Between about 0.8 and 9 billion PBMCs per donor were obtained by leukapheresis. To estimate repertoire size and how much clonotypes are shared between individuals, the study performed deep sequencing of blood TCR repertoires from five healthy adults.

The CDR3, from cysteine to phenylalanine, totals 15 residues. Only the CDR3 DNA stays, 45 bases, in frame from base 1. The germline V gene (reference sequence) yields MNHEY for CDR1 and SMNVEV for CDR2. V is clipped by 4 bases and J by 0 bases, and the sequence between their germline boundaries is 12 bases long. The donors were healthy, HIV-negative adults who had no recently reported acute infections or vaccinations. Only Caucasian adults living in Nashville, Tennessee, USA were represented among the donors. CD8 memory samples combined magnetically selected CD45RO+ cells with CCR7-negative CD45RA+ effector memory (TemRA) cells. After blood collection by leukapheresis, PBMCs were isolated using Ficoll-Histopaque density gradient centrifugation and then cryopreserved in the vapor phase of liquid nitrogen. Analytical flow cytometry was used to check the purity and quantity of each magnetically sorted T cell population. Genomic DNA was isolated from every sorted fraction and measured by UV absorbance on a Nanodrop 2000c.

Findings and caveats that apply to the study as a whole: The genetic and exposure-history diversity represented was limited by the small number of donors. Higher generation probabilities were observed for clonotypes shared by all four sorted-subset donors than for non-shared clonotypes. Based on pairwise subsampling, the degree of clonotype sharing among donors was expected to be affected by sequencing depth. Larger estimated clonotype richness was generally found for naive subsets than for memory subsets. Sampling was restricted to blood, and TCR repertoires in tissue are likely to differ from TCR repertoires in blood. Across four donors, around 5.4% of naive CD4, approximately 3.6% of naive CD8, about 2.3% of memory CD4, and approximately 0.4% of memory CD8 clonotypes were shared. Rarefaction of sorted-subset datasets indicated incomplete sequencing despite the large sequencing depth.

Details on this clone: This clone's antigen is unknown. No clone much larger than this one lies a single base away; base qualities are absent.

Using the deep immunoSEQ assay, multiplex PCR amplified TCR CDR3 regions from genomic DNA. Extracted genomic DNA from each cell subset was spread evenly across all wells of several immunoSEQ 96-well plates, with each plate serving as a replicate. For sorted subsets, each replicate PCR was loaded with roughly 200 ng genomic DNA, equivalent to 30,000 or so T cell genomes. Purified libraries were quantified with a Qubit 3.0 fluorometer, sized on a Bioanalyzer 2100, and re-quantified with the KAPA Library Quantification kit. Every immunoSEQ 96-well plate was sequenced on a separate single-read 150-cycle Illumina NextSeq 550 flow cell. The paper's processing steps were these. Because the immunoSEQ output included only junctional sequences and no quality scores, the filtering could not be the same as the filtering used for full-length reads. To assign V/J genes and CDR3, sequences were annotated using PyIR, a Python wrapper for IgBLAST v1.9, with IMGT germline references. Reads were filtered out if the reads had weak V/J assignments (E-value above 1e-6), no CDR3, stop codons, out-of-frame junctions, or ambiguous translated residues. V3J clonotypes were defined as sequences sharing an identical inferred V gene, J gene, and CDR3 amino acid sequence. Percentage overlap between repertoires was computed as shared unique clonotypes divided by the size of the smaller repertoire. RTK rarefaction, the Chao1 estimator, and Recon v2.1 estimates of unobserved clonotypes were used to assess repertoire richness. For all TCRbeta clonotypes obtained by the gDNA method from a few donors, generation probabilities were computed with OLGA. In TCRdb, the immuneACCESS table is reduced to in-frame sequences with V and J assigned. These tables do not hold every clone; where another copy was compared, an unresolved V gene accounts for under half, and the others remain unexplained. V, J and clone size are taken as reported in that table, and D and trimming were inferred from the DNA itself. This sample is represented by 650,000 to 700,000 clones; about 90% of them were singletons. The top ten constitute 30% to 35% of the sample.

The chain couples TRBV27 to TRBJ1-1; confidence is insufficient to name the D gene. Sequencing was done on a sample of memory CD8+ T cells from PBMCs. Per the publication, the cell subset or site label means: CD45RO+ cells pooled with CCR7-negative TemRA cells. The receptor was derived from a man aged 18 to 29 in good health. Some clones in this sample may be carry-over from other donors' samples. The CDR3 sequence is CASSYLDRLNTEAFF. The bases read TGTGCCAGCAGTTACCTAGATAGATTGAACACTGAAGCTTTCTTT.